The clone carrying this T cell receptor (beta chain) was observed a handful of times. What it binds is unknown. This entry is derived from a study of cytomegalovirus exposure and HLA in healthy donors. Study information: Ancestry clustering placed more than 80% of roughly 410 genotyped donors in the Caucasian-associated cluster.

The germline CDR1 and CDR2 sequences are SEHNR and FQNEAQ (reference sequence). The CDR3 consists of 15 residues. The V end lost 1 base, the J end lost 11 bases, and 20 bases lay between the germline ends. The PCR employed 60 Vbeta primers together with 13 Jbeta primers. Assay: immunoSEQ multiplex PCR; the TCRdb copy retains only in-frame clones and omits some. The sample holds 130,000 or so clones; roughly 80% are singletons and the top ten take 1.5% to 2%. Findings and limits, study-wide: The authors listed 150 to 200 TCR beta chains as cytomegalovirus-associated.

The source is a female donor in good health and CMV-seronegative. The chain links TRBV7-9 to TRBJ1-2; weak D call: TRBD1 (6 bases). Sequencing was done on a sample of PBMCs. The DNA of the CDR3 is TGTGCCAGCAGCTTAGGACAGGACCCCAGCGCTGGGTACACCTTC. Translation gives CASSLGQDPSAGYTF.